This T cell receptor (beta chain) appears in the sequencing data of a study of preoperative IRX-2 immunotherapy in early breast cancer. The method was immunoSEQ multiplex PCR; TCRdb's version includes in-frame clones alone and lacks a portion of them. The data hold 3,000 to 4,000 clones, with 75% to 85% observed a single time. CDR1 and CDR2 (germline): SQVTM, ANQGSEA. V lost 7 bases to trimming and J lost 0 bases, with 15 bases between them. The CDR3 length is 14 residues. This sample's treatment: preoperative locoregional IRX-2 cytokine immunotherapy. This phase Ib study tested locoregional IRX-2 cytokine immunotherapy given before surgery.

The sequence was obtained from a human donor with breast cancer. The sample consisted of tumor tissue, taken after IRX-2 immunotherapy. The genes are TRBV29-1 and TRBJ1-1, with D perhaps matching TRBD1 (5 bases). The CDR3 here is CSATGPYMNTEAFF. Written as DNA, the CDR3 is TGCAGCGCAACGGGGCCCTACATGAACACTGAAGCTTTCTTT.